There are a few counts of the clone carrying this T cell receptor beta chain. Its specificity is not known. These data originate in a study of T cell repertoires in cytomegalovirus infection. TCRdb reprocessed the reads via MiXCR and lists one record per CDR3 protein. The table includes hundreds of thousands of distinct CDR3 sequences, around 32% detected once. The CDR3 extends over 18 amino acids. V lost 2 bases to trimming and J lost 4 bases; unmatched junction nucleotides: 11. The sequencing here drew on cultured CD8+ T cells from PBMCs, taken from culture after CMV antigen stimulation. The receptor comes from a human donor in good health (CMV status not recorded). Some clones in this sample may be carry-over from other donors' samples. The genes are TRBV23-1 and TRBJ2-7, with 13 bases aligning to TRBD2. TRBV23-1 has ORF status, its function being uncertain. DNA for the CDR3: TGCGCCAGCAGTCAAGAGGGAAAACTAGCGGGGGGGGAATACGAGCAGTACGTC. Amino acid sequence: CASSQEGKLAGGEYEQYV.